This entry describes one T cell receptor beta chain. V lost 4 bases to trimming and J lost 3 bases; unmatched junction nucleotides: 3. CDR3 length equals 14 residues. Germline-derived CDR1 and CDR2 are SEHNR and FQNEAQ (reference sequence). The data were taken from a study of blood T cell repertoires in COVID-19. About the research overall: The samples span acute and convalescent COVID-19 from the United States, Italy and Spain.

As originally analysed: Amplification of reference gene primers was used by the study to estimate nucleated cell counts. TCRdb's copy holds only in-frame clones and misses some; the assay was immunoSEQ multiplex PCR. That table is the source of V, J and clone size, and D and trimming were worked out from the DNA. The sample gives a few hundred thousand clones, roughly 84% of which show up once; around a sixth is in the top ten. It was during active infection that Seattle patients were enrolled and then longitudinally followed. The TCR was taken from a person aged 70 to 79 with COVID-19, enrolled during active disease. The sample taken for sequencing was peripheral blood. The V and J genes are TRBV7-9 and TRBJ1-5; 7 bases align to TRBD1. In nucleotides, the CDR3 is TGTGCCAGCAGCTCCGGGACAGTCAATCAGCCCCAGCATTTT. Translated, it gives CASSSGTVNQPQHF.